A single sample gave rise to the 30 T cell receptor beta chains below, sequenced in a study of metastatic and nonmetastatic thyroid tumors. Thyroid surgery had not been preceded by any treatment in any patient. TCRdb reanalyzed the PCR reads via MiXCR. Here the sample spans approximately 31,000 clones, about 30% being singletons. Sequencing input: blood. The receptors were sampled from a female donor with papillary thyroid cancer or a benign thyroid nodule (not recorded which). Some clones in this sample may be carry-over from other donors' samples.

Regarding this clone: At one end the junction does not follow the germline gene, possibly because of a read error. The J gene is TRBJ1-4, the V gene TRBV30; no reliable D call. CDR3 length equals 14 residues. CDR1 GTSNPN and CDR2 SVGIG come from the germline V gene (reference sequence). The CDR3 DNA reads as TGTGCCTTGAGTCACTCGGATAGCGATGAAAAACTGTTTTTT. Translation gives CALSHSDSDEKLFF.

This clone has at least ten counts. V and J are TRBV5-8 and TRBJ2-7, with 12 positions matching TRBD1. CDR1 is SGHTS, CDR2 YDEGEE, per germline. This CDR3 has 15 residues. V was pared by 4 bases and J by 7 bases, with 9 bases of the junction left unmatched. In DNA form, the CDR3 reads TGTGCCAGCAGCGCCCGGGACAGGGGGCGTCGGGAGCAGTACTTC. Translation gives CASSARDRGRREQYF.

The CDR3 DNA sequence: TGTGCCAGCAGTGGTCCGGGACTAACTTTTTGGAACGAGCAGTACTTC. It yields the protein CASSGPGLTFWNEQYF. This chain connects TRBV6-1 to TRBJ2-7; 7 bases match TRBD2. The CDR3 spans 16 residues. Per the germline V gene, CDR1 is MNHNS and CDR2 is SASEGT. The V segment lost 4 bases and the J segment 5 bases; nucleotides outside the gene matches: 14.

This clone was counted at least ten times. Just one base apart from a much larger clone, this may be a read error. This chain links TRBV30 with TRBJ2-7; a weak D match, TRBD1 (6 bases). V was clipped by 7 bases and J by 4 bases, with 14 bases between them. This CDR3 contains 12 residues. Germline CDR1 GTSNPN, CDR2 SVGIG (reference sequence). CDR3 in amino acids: CASHPRGYEQYF. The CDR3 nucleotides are TGTGCCTCCCATCCAAGGGGGTACGAGCAGTACTTC.

CDR3 in DNA: TGTGCCAGCAGCTTTACGGGAGCGGGCGACACCGGGGAGCTGTTTTTT. It codes for CASSFTGAGDTGELFF. The rearrangement joins TRBV7-6 to TRBJ2-2; D possibly corresponds to TRBD2 (6 bases). V was clipped by 3 bases and J by 3 bases, with 14 bases between them. CDR3 length: 16 amino acids. The germline V gene encodes CDR1 SGHVS and CDR2 FNYEAQ. Full variable domain (outside the CDR3, taken from reference TRBV7-6 and TRBJ2-2): GAGVSQSPRYKVTKRGQDVALRCDPISGHVSLYWYRQALGQGPEFLTYFNYEAQQDKSGLPNDRFSAERPEGSISTLTIQRTEQRDSAMYRCASSFTGAGDTGELFFGEGSRLTVL.

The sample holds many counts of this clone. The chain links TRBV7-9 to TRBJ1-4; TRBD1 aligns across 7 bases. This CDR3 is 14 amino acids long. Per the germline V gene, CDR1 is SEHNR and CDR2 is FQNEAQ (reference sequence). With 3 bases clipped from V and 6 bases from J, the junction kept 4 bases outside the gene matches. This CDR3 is CASSFSQGDEKLFF. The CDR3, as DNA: TGTGCCAGCAGCTTTTCGCAGGGGGATGAAAAACTGTTTTTT.

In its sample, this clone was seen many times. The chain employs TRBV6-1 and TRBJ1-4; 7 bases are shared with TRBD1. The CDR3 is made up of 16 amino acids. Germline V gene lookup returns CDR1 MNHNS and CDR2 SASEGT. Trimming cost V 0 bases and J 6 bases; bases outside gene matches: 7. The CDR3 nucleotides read TGTGCCAGCAGTGAAGCGCTTGGACAGGTTCATGAAAAACTGTTTTTT. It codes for CASSEALGQVHEKLFF.

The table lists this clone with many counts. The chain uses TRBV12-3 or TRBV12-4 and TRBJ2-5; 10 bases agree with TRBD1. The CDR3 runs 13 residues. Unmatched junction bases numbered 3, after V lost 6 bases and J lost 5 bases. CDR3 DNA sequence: TGTGCCAGCAGCGACAGGGGGCGGGAGACCCAGTACTTC. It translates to CASSDRGRETQYF.

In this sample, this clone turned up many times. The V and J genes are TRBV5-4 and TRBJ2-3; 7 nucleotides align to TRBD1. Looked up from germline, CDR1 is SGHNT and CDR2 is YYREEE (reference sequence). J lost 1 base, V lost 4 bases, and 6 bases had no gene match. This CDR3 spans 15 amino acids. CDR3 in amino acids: CASSPQGIRTDTQYF. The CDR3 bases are TGTGCCAGCAGCCCACAGGGGATCCGCACAGATACGCAGTATTTT.

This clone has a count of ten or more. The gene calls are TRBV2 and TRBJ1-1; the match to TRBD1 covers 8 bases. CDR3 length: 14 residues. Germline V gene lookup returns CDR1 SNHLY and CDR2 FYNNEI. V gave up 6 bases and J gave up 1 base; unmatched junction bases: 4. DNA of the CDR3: TGTGCCAGCAGGAAGGGACAGGAGAACACTGAAGCTTTCTTT. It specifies CASRKGQENTEAFF.

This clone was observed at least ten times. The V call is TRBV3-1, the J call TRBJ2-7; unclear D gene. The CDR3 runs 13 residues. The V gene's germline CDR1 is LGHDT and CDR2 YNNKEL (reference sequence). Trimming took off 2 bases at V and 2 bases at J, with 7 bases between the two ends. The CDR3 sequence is CASSQSLAYEQYF. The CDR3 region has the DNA TGTGCCAGCAGCCAAAGTTTGGCCTACGAGCAGTACTTC.

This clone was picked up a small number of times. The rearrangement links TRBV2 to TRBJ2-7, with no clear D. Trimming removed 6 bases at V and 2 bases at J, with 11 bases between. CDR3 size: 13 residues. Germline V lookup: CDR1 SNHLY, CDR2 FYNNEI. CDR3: CASRGSGPYEQYF. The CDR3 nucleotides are TGTGCCAGCAGGGGTTCCGGGCCCTACGAGCAGTACTTC. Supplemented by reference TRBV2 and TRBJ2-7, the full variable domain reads EPEVTQTPSHQVTQMGQEVILRCVPISNHLYFYWYRQILGQKVEFLVSFYNNEISEKSEIFDDQFSVERPDGSNFTLKIRSTKLEDSAMYFCASRGSGPYEQYFGPGTRLTVT.

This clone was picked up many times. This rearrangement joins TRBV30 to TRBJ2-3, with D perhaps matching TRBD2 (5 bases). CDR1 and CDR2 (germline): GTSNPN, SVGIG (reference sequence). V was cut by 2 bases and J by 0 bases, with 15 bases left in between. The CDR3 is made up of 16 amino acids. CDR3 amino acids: CAWSFLAGTSTDTQYF. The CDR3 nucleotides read TGTGCCTGGAGTTTTCTCGCGGGCACTAGCACAGATACGCAGTATTTT.

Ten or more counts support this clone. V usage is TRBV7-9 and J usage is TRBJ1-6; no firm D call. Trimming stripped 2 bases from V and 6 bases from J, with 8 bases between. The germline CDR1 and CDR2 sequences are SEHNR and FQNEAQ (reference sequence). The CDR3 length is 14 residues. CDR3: CASSLQQANSPLHF. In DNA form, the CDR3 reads TGTGCCAGCAGCTTACAGCAGGCTAATTCACCCCTCCACTTT.

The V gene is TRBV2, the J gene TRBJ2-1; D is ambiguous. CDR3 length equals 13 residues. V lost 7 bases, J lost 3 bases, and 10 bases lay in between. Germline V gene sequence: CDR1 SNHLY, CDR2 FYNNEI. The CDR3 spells CASKNRIYNEQFF. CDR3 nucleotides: TGTGCCAGCAAAAACAGAATCTACAATGAGCAGTTCTTC.

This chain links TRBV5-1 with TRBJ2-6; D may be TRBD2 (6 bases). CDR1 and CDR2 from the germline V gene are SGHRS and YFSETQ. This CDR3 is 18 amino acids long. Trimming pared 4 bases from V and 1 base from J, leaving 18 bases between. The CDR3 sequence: CASSIGGPAPSGANVLTF. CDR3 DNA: TGCGCCAGCAGCATCGGGGGACCCGCCCCATCTGGGGCCAACGTCCTGACTTTC.

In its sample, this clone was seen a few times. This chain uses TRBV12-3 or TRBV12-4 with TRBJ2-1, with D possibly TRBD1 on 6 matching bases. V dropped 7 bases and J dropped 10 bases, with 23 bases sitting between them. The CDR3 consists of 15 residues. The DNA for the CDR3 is TGTGCCAGCATGCCTCGGCAGGGGTCGACGGGAGAGCAGTTCTTC. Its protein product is CASMPRQGSTGEQFF.

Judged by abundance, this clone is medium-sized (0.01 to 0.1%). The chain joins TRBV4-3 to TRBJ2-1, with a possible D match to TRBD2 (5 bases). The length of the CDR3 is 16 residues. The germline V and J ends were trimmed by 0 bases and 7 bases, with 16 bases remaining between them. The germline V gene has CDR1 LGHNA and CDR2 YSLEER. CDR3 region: CASSQDLVVARNEQFF. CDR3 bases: TGCGCCAGCAGCCAAGATCTGGTAGTAGCGCGGAATGAGCAGTTCTTC.

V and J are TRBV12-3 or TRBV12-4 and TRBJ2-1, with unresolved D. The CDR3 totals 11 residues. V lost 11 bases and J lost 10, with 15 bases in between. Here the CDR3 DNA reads TGTGCCCGCATTTTCGTGGGGGAGCAGTTCTTC. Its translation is CARIFVGEQFF.

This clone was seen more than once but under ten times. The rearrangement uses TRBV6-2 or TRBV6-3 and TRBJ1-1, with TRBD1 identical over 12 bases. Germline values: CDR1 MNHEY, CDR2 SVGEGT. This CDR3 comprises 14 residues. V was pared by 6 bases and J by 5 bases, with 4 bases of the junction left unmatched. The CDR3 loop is CASRGQGAGTEAFF. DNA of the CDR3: TGTGCCAGCAGGGGACAGGGGGCCGGGACTGAAGCTTTCTTT.

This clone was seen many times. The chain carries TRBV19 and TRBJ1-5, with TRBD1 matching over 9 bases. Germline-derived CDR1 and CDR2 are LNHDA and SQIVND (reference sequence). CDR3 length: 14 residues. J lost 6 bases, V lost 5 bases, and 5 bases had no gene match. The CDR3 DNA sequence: TGTGCCAGTAGTCCTGACAGGGGGACTCAGCCCCAGCATTTT. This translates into CASSPDRGTQPQHF.

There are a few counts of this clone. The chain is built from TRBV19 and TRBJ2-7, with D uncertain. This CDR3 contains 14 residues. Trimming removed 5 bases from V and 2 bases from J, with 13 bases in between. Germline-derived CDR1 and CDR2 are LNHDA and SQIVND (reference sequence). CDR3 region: CASSFRTSTYEQYF. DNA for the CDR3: TGTGCCAGTAGTTTCCGAACATCGACCTACGAGCAGTACTTC.

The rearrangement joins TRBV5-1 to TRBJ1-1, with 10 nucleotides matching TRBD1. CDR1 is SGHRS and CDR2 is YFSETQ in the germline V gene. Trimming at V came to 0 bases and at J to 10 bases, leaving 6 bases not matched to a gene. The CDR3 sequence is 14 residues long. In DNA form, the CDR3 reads TGCGCCAGCAGCTTGGGGGACAGGGGCTGGTTAGCTTTCTTT. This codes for CASSLGDRGWLAFF.

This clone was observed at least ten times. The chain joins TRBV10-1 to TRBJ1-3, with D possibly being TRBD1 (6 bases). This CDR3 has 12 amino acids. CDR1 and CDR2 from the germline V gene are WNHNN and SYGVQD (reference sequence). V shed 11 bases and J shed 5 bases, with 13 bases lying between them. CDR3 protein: CAGIRGRNTIYF. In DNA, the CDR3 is TGCGCCGGGATCAGGGGCAGAAACACCATATATTTT.

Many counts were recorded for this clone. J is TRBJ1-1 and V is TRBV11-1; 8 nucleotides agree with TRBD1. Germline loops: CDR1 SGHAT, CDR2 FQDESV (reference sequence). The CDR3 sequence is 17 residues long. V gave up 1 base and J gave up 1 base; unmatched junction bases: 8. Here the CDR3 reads CASSLVQGARGNTEAFF. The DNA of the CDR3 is TGTGCCAGCAGCTTAGTGCAGGGGGCGAGGGGGAACACTGAAGCTTTCTTT.

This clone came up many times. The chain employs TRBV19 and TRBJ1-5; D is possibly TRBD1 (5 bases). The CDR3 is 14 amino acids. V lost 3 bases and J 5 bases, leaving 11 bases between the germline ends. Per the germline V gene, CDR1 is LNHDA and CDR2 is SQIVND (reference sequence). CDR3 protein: CASSIQGAYQPQHF. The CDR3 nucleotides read TGTGCCAGTAGTATTCAAGGGGCCTATCAGCCCCAGCATTTT.

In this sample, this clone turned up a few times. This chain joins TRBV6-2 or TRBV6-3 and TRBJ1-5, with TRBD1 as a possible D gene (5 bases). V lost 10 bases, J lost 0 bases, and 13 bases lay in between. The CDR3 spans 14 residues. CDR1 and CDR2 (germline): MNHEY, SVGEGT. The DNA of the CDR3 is TGTGCCACTAAGGTGGGGGTTAGCAATCAGCCCCAGCATTTT. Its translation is CATKVGVSNQPQHF.

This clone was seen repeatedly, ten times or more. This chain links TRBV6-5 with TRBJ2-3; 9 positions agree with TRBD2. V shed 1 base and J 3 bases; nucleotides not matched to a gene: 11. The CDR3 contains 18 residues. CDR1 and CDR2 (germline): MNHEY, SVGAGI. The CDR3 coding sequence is TGTGCCAGCAGTTACTTTAGCGGGAGTGGTGGTGGAACAGATACGCAGTATTTT. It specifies CASSYFSGSGGGTDTQYF.

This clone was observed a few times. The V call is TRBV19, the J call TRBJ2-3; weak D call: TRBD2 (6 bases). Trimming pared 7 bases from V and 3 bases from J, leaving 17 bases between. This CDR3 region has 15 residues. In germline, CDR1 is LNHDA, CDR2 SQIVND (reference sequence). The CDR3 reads CASMTQCRGTDTQYF. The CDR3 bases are TGTGCCAGTATGACCCAGTGTCGGGGGACAGATACGCAGTATTTT.

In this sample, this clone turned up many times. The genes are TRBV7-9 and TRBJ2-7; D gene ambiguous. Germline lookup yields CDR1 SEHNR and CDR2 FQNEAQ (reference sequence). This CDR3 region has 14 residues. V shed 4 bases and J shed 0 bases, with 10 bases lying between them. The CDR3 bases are TGTGCCAGCAGCTCCTCCGCGGTCTCCTACGAGCAGTACTTC. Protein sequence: CASSSSAVSYEQYF. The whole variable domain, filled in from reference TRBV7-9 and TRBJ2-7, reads DTGVSQNPRHKITKRGQNVTFRCDPISEHNRLYWYRQTLGQGPEFLTYFQNEAQLEKSRLLSDRFSAERPKGSFSTLEIQRTEQGDSAMYLCASSSSAVSYEQYFGPGTRLTVT.